Each of the 22 T cell receptor beta chains below was sequenced from the same sample in a study of early T cells in non-severe SARS-CoV-2 infection (dated by TCRdb to about 2021). Receptors were amplified or captured by 5' RACE. Instrument used: NextSeq 500. Using fastp trimming at Q25 and MiXCR clonotype assembly, TCRdb reanalyzed the public sequencing data and kept in-frame beta chains. Each entry is one CDR3 protein sequence, shown with its most common DNA and genes. The sample table holds 60,000 to 75,000 distinct CDR3 sequences, of which more than 10% were seen once. The top ten hold about 5% of the sample. Sample: whole blood. All receptors come from an adult who was a healthcare worker with PCR-confirmed SARS-CoV-2 infection or an uninfected control (not recorded which).

The chain employs TRBV4-1 and TRBJ2-7, with 13 positions matching TRBD2. With V trimmed by 1 base and J by 1 base, 7 bases remained unmatched. In germline, CDR1 is MGHRA, CDR2 YSYEKL. The CDR3 covers 18 residues. The CDR3 DNA follows: TGCGCCAGCAGCCAAGGGGGAACGGGACTAGCGGGGTCCTACGAGCAGTACTTC. Translating it yields CASSQGGTGLAGSYEQYF.

The genes are TRBV20-1 and TRBJ2-1; a possible D gene is TRBD1 (6 bases). Trimming removed 6 bases from V and 7 bases from J, with 25 bases in between. In germline, CDR1 is DFQATT, CDR2 SNEGSKA (reference sequence). The CDR3 contains 16 residues. In DNA, the CDR3 is TGCAGTGCCCCACGAAGGGGGAGCCCCCTTGGTAATGAGCAGTTCTTC. Its protein is CSAPRRGSPLGNEQFF.

In its sample, this clonotype was seen many times. This chain connects TRBV14 to TRBJ2-1; D unresolved. Trimming cost V 4 bases and J 4 bases, with 8 bases left between them. This CDR3 is 13 amino acids long. CDR1 and CDR2 from the germline V gene are SGHDN and FVKESK. This chain's CDR3 is CASSPRSYNEQFF. The CDR3 DNA follows: TGTGCCAGCAGCCCACGGAGTTACAATGAGCAGTTCTTC.

The gene calls are TRBV7-9 and TRBJ2-5; 8 bases are shared with TRBD1. The CDR3 is made up of 14 amino acids. Per the germline V gene, CDR1 is SEHNR and CDR2 is FQNEAQ (reference sequence). V gave up 3 bases and J gave up 9 bases; unmatched junction bases: 9. The CDR3 protein is CASSFRTGLGSQYF. The CDR3 coding sequence is TGTGCCAGCAGCTTCCGGACAGGGCTCGGGTCCCAGTACTTC.

J is TRBJ1-2 and V is TRBV29-1, with TRBD1 matching 11 bases. This CDR3 contains 14 residues. Germline lookup yields CDR1 SQVTM and CDR2 ANQGSEA. V gave up 7 bases and J gave up 4 bases; unmatched junction bases: 8. The CDR3 loop reads CSAPGTGGIYGYTF. CDR3 DNA sequence: TGCAGCGCCCCCGGGACAGGGGGTATCTATGGCTACACCTTC.

This clonotype was seen only once. The chain is built from TRBV5-1 and TRBJ2-7; D is perhaps TRBD1 or TRBD2 (5 bases each). V shed 1 base and J shed 5 bases, with 13 bases lying between them. The CDR3 runs to 14 residues. CDR1 SGHRS and CDR2 YFSETQ come from the germline V gene. The CDR3 sequence is CASSLRRGTDEQYF. The CDR3 coding sequence is TGCGCCAGCAGCTTGCGTAGAGGGACGGACGAGCAGTACTTC. The entire variable domain, with the rest obtained from reference TRBV5-1 and TRBJ2-7, is as follows: KAGVTQTPRYLIKTRGQQVTLSCSPISGHRSVSWYQQTPGQGLQFLFEYFSETQRNKGNFPGRFSGRQFSNSRSEMNVSTLELGDSALYLCASSLRRGTDEQYFGPGTRLTVT.

This clonotype appeared many times. The chain joins TRBV4-1 to TRBJ2-3, with D perhaps being TRBD1 or TRBD2 (5 bases each). This CDR3 region has 16 residues. Trimming took 0 bases from V and 3 from J, leaving 13 bases between them. Germline V gene lookup returns CDR1 MGHRA and CDR2 YSYEKL. In DNA form, the CDR3 reads TGCGCCAGCAGCCAAGATGTTCAGGGACGGACAGATACGCAGTATTTT. It yields the protein CASSQDVQGRTDTQYF.

The chain uses TRBV11-1 and TRBJ1-1; 8 bases align to TRBD1. V gave up 6 bases and J gave up 1 base; unmatched junction bases: 7. From germline, CDR1 is SGHAT and CDR2 FQDESV (reference sequence). This CDR3 has 15 amino acids. CDR3 amino acids: CASSPIDRGNTEAFF. The DNA for the CDR3 is TGTGCCAGCAGTCCTATTGACAGGGGGAACACTGAAGCTTTCTTT.

This chain joins TRBV29-1 and TRBJ2-1, with TRBD2 matching 7 bases. Trimming cost V 7 bases and J 0 bases; bases outside gene matches: 9. The germline gives CDR1 SQVTM, CDR2 ANQGSEA. The CDR3 has 15 amino acids. The CDR3 DNA follows: TGCAGCGGGCTGGGGGGGACGAGCTCCTACAATGAGCAGTTCTTC. Its protein product is CSGLGGTSSYNEQFF.

The chain joins TRBV14 to TRBJ2-7; D unclear. The germline V gene has CDR1 SGHDN and CDR2 FVKESK. The V end lost 1 base, the J end lost 2 bases, and 9 bases lay between the germline ends. The CDR3 totals 14 residues. DNA of the CDR3: TGTGCCAGCAGCCAAGTAATCGGTACCTACGAGCAGTACTTC. This encodes CASSQVIGTYEQYF.

The rearrangement joins TRBV29-1 to TRBJ1-1; 7 positions agree with TRBD1. Looked up from germline, CDR1 is SQVTM and CDR2 is ANQGSEA. Trimming removed 8 bases from V and 11 bases from J; junction bases left unmatched: 5. The CDR3 covers 9 residues. This CDR3 is CSTGEGAFF. The CDR3 DNA is TGCAGCACAGGGGAAGGGGCTTTCTTT.

This clonotype has a handful of counts. This chain connects TRBV2 to TRBJ2-1; 11 bases are shared with TRBD2. CDR3 size: 15 residues. From germline, CDR1 is SNHLY and CDR2 FYNNEI. The ends lost 9 bases at V and 4 bases at J; junction bases unmatched: 8. CDR3 DNA sequence: TGTGCCAGATCCACTAGCGGGGGAAATTACAATGAGCAGTTCTTC. Translated: CARSTSGGNYNEQFF.

This clonotype was detected ten times or more. V and J are TRBV7-9 and TRBJ2-2; TRBD1 might be the D (5 bases). Trimming stripped 4 bases from V and 7 bases from J, with 13 bases between. This CDR3 contains 14 residues. Germline V lookup: CDR1 SEHNR, CDR2 FQNEAQ (reference sequence). The CDR3 DNA is TGTGCCAGCAGCTCTATAGGGGATAACGGGGAGCTGTTTTTT. Its translation: CASSSIGDNGELFF. Combining the CDR3 with reference TRBV7-9 and TRBJ2-2 gives the whole variable domain DTGVSQNPRHKITKRGQNVTFRCDPISEHNRLYWYRQTLGQGPEFLTYFQNEAQLEKSRLLSDRFSAERPKGSFSTLEIQRTEQGDSAMYLCASSSIGDNGELFFGEGSRLTVL.

This clonotype was counted between two and nine times. This chain connects TRBV5-1 to TRBJ2-3; D uncertain. Looked up from germline, CDR1 is SGHRS and CDR2 is YFSETQ. There are 13 residues in the CDR3. Trimming removed 4 bases at V and 1 base at J, with 7 bases between. The CDR3 DNA is TGCGCCAGCAGCGCCCGGGGCACAGATACGCAGTATTTT. It is translated as CASSARGTDTQYF.

The rearrangement uses TRBV7-8 and TRBJ2-1; 11 bases map to TRBD2. Germline-derived CDR1 and CDR2 are SGHVS and FQNEAQ. The CDR3 runs 17 residues. The V segment lost 2 bases and the J segment 0 bases; nucleotides outside the gene matches: 3. This CDR3 reads CASSLRLAGSSYNEQFF. CDR3 sequence (DNA): TGTGCCAGCAGCTTAAGACTAGCGGGGAGCTCCTACAATGAGCAGTTCTTC.

In this sample, this clonotype turned up a few times. The V call is TRBV20-1, the J call TRBJ2-2; possible D gene TRBD1, 6 bases. The germline V gene has CDR1 DFQATT and CDR2 SNEGSKA (reference sequence). Trimming cost V 2 bases and J 5 bases, with 21 bases left between them. The CDR3 contains 17 residues. The CDR3 region has the DNA TGCAGTGCTAGATGGGAAAAGGGGGTCACGGAGACCGGGGAGCTGTTTTTT. It encodes CSARWEKGVTETGELFF.

The rearrangement joins TRBV6-6 to TRBJ2-7, with D possibly TRBD1 on 6 matching bases. V lost 6 bases and J lost 3, with 18 bases in between. Germline V lookup: CDR1 MNHNY, CDR2 SVGAGI (reference sequence). The CDR3 covers 15 residues. The CDR3 loop reads CASRTCETGNYEQYF. Here the CDR3 DNA reads TGTGCCAGCAGGACCTGCGAGACAGGCAACTACGAGCAGTACTTC.

This clonotype appeared a few times. The rearrangement uses TRBV27 and TRBJ2-7, with 11 bases aligning to TRBD2. CDR1 MNHEY and CDR2 SMNVEV come from the germline V gene (reference sequence). The V gene end was trimmed by 4 bases and the J gene end by 2 bases; junction bases not matched to a gene: 7. The CDR3 is made up of 16 amino acids. CDR3 in amino acids: CASSSLAGADPYEQYF. In nucleotides, the CDR3 is TGTGCCAGCAGTTCACTAGCGGGAGCGGACCCCTACGAGCAGTACTTC.

This clonotype was counted at least ten times. The V and J genes are TRBV5-6 and TRBJ1-5, with a possible D match to TRBD1 (6 bases). The CDR3 has 13 amino acids. The germline CDR1 and CDR2 sequences are SGHDT and YYEEEE. The ends were cut back, 3 bases at V and 3 bases at J, with 7 bases in the middle. The CDR3 loop reads CASSWGANQPQHF. As DNA, the CDR3 is TGTGCCAGCAGCTGGGGGGCCAATCAGCCCCAGCATTTT.

In its sample, this clonotype was seen a few times. J is TRBJ2-7 and V is TRBV23-1; 11 bases are a match to TRBD1. TRBV23-1 carries the ORF label, with uncertain function. After removal of 4 bases from V and 3 bases from J, the junction contained 2 bases not matched to a gene. This CDR3 is 14 amino acids long. The CDR3 DNA reads as TGCGCCAGCAGTCGGACAGGGGGCCTCTACGAGCAGTACTTC. Its protein is CASSRTGGLYEQYF.

This clonotype has ten or more counts. The chain links TRBV6-5 to TRBJ2-1, with 8 bases aligning to TRBD1. The CDR3 is 14 amino acids. V lost 10 bases to trimming and J lost 7 bases; unmatched junction nucleotides: 12. Looked up from germline, CDR1 is MNHEY and CDR2 is SVGAGI. The DNA for the CDR3 is TGTGCCATTAGACCGGGACAGGAAAAAAATGAGCAGTTCTTC. Residues: CAIRPGQEKNEQFF.

The gene calls are TRBV12-3 or TRBV12-4 and TRBJ2-1; the D gene is possibly TRBD2 (6 bases). The CDR3 is 16 residues long. Trimming pared 7 bases from V and 0 bases from J, leaving 16 bases between. The CDR3 sequence is CASTPLVGGSYNEQFF. The CDR3 nucleotides read TGTGCCAGCACCCCTCTGGTGGGAGGCTCCTACAATGAGCAGTTCTTC.